Described below is a single T cell receptor (beta chain) sequence and its context. What this receptor recognizes is not known. One base away there is no much larger clone; base qualities are not given. Reading the germline V gene gives CDR1 KGHDR and CDR2 SFDVKD. The CDR3 holds 12 amino acids from the cysteine to the phenylalanine. Here the CDR3 DNA is all that survives: 36 bases in frame from base 1. V sheds 4 bases and J sheds 10 bases, leaving 10 bases between their ends. This sample is part of a study of blood T cell repertoires in COVID-19 (dated by TCRdb to the early 2020s). As for the study more broadly: Samples from collaborators originated in the United States, Italy and Spain and spanned both the acute and convalescent phases of COVID-19. The material from the prospective study consisted of cDNA or gDNA derived from T cells, B-cell-depleted T cells, or PBMCs. Subjects who had been exposed to COVID-19, were actively infected with it, or had recovered from it provided the deeply sampled blood TCRbeta repertoires that made up the dataset. The repertoires were made available in a free public database intended to serve as a resource for research on the immune response to SARS-CoV-2. Samples came from the ongoing ImmuneRACE study (first 160 participants) plus 1,254 subjects from 6 global collaborators. A de-identified subject ID, COVID-19 status, age in years and sex were almost always included in the sample metadata. Where available, HLA class I and class II types were obtained from metadata supplied by the sample provider rather than from assay-based typing. Overall study outcomes, separate from this receptor: How much clinical and demographic metadata was included differed by source and by participant, and the metadata was provided uncurated.

In the prospective study, participants were 18 to 89 years old, resided in about two dozen geographic areas of the United States, and were enrolled through a virtual design. Cohort assignment in the prospective study relied on participant-reported clinical history from a screening survey and a study questionnaire. In the prospective study, mobile phlebotomists collected whole blood, serum and a nasopharyngeal or oropharyngeal swab from each participant. Over an approximately 2-month period, participants in the prospective study had the option of providing additional blood draws and questionnaires. Before DNA extraction, prospective study blood samples were shipped either frozen or at room temperature. The immunoSEQ Assay, a bias-controlled multiplex PCR, was used to amplify TCRbeta CDR3 regions from genomic DNA. The published analysis was carried out like this. Within the assay, amplification of reference gene primers was used to estimate how many nucleated cells each sample contained. Sequence reads were collapsed and filtered to measure the absolute abundance of every unique TCRbeta CDR3 rearrangement. Productive Simpson clonality was computed per sample as the square root of Simpson's diversity index over productive rearrangements. As stored in TCRdb, this immuneACCESS dataset retains in-frame rearrangements with V and J assigned. A fraction of the clones does not appear; measured against another copy, unresolved V genes explain less than half of the discrepancy, and the remainder lacks a known reason. V, J and clone size were drawn from that table, and D and trimming were deduced from the DNA. The sample yields around 300,000 clones; roughly 89% were counted once. The ten top clones hold 1.5% to 2% of the sample.

The sample consisted of PBMCs or T cells enriched from blood (not recorded which). This receptor chain uses TRBV24-1 and TRBJ2-1; confidence is insufficient to name the D gene. The TCR sequence derives from a woman aged 18 to 35 with acute COVID-19. At the DNA level, the sequence is TGTGCCACCAGTGACCCCACGGAGGAGCAGTTCTTC. Its amino acids are CATSDPTEEQFF.